These 26 T cell receptor beta chains were all obtained from the same sample, sequenced in a study of regulatory T cells in long-lasting Graves disease. The time point is: newly diagnosed GD, antithyroid drugs for less than 3 months. Scientists built the TCR library using RNA that was extracted from PBMCs. Building of the TCR beta libraries involved iRepertoire HTBI primers and Arm-PCR of CDR3 regions. One entry per CDR3 protein, called by TCRdb with MiXCR from the multiplex PCR reads. Of about 430,000 distinct CDR3 sequences in the sample, 15% were seen once. These records were also assigned to another study, of T cells in Graves' hyperthyroidism and ophthalmopathy.

This material consisted of peripheral blood mononuclear cells (PBMCs), taken at new diagnosis, from a patient treated with antithyroid drugs. The receptors were gathered from a woman aged 40 to 50 with Graves disease.

The chain is built from TRBV27 and TRBJ2-3; no reliable D call. From germline, CDR1 is MNHEY and CDR2 SMNVEV (reference sequence). Trimming removed 4 bases from V and 0 bases from J, with 11 bases in between. The CDR3 runs 15 residues. CDR3 residues: CASSSSVASTDTQYF. The CDR3, as DNA: TGTGCCAGCAGTTCCAGCGTAGCCAGCACAGATACGCAGTATTTT.

A few counts support this clonotype. This chain uses TRBV27 with TRBJ1-2; possible D gene TRBD1, 5 bases. V was cut by 5 bases and J by 3 bases, with 16 bases left in between. CDR1 is MNHEY and CDR2 is SMNVEV in the germline V gene (reference sequence). This CDR3 is built from 15 residues. This CDR3 reads CASSGDWRGDYGYTF. In nucleotides, the CDR3 is TGTGCCAGCAGTGGAGATTGGAGGGGCGACTATGGCTACACCTTC.

A few counts support this clonotype. The V call is TRBV12-5, the J call TRBJ2-5, with 8 nucleotides matching TRBD1. CDR3 length equals 15 residues. Germline V lookup: CDR1 LGHNT, CDR2 FRNRAP. V shed 6 bases and J 3 bases; nucleotides not matched to a gene: 9. DNA of the CDR3: TGTGCTAGTGGCCTGGACAGGGTGTGGGAAGAGACCCAGTACTTC. It yields the protein CASGLDRVWEETQYF.

This clonotype was counted ten times or more. This chain uses TRBV5-1 with TRBJ2-1; TRBD2 aligns across 8 bases. The germline gives CDR1 SGHRS, CDR2 YFSETQ. The V and J ends lost 4 bases and 8 bases, in that order; junction bases with no gene match: 17. CDR3 size: 17 residues. CDR3 sequence (DNA): TGCGCCAGCAGCCCAGCTGTGGAGGCGGGAGGTTATGATGAGCAGTTCTTC. Its protein is CASSPAVEAGGYDEQFF. Combining the CDR3 with reference TRBV5-1 and TRBJ2-1 gives the whole variable domain KAGVTQTPRYLIKTRGQQVTLSCSPISGHRSVSWYQQTPGQGLQFLFEYFSETQRNKGNFPGRFSGRQFSNSRSEMNVSTLELGDSALYLCASSPAVEAGGYDEQFFGPGTRLTVL.

This clonotype has a handful of counts. The chain recombines TRBV19 with TRBJ1-1; D is uncertain. Germline V gives CDR1 LNHDA, CDR2 SQIVND (reference sequence). Deletions cut 3 bases from V and 5 bases from J, with 10 bases between. The CDR3 extends over 13 amino acids. The CDR3 sequence is CASSIKWGTEAFF. CDR3 nucleotides: TGTGCCAGTAGTATCAAGTGGGGTACTGAAGCTTTCTTT.

The V call is TRBV14, the J call TRBJ2-7; 10 bases match TRBD1. Germline trimming cut 0 bases from V and 3 bases from J; bases unmatched to any gene: 26. The CDR3 spans 23 residues. In germline, CDR1 is SGHDN, CDR2 FVKESK. CDR3 sequence (DNA): TGTGCCAGCAGCCAAGATTTCTGGACAGGGGGTCGATATAATCAAAAAGGGCACTACGAGCAGTACTTC. It encodes CASSQDFWTGGRYNQKGHYEQYF.

This clonotype was seen ten or more times. The CDR3 here is CASSLAGGENTGELFF. CDR3 sequence (DNA): TGTGCCAGCAGCTTAGCGGGTGGTGAGAACACCGGGGAGCTGTTTTTT. The gene calls are TRBV7-8 and TRBJ2-2; D call uncertain. The germline V and J ends were trimmed by 0 bases and 1 base, with 9 bases remaining between them. Per the germline V gene, CDR1 is SGHVS and CDR2 is FQNEAQ. The CDR3 length is 16 residues. Complete variable domain (other parts from reference TRBV7-8 and TRBJ2-2): GAGVSQSPRYKVAKRGQDVALRCDPISGHVSLFWYQQALGQGPEFLTYFQNEAQLDKSGLPSDRFFAERPEGSVSTLKIQRTQQEDSAVYLCASSLAGGENTGELFFGEGSRLTVL.

The table lists this clonotype with many counts. The CDR3 sequence: CSVEKPNEQFF. In DNA, the CDR3 is TGCAGCGTTGAAAAACCCAATGAGCAGTTCTTC. V usage is TRBV29-1 and J usage is TRBJ2-1; no clear D. CDR1 is SQVTM, CDR2 ANQGSEA, per germline. Trimming pared 2 bases from V and 6 bases from J, leaving 5 bases between. The CDR3 loop spans 11 amino acids.

This clonotype has at least ten counts. The chain recombines TRBV11-2 with TRBJ2-1; 10 positions match TRBD1. The ends lost 6 bases at V and 9 bases at J; junction bases unmatched: 11. Germline V gene lookup returns CDR1 SGHAT and CDR2 FQNNGV. The CDR3 consists of 15 residues. This chain's CDR3 is CASRQLPGQGFEQFF. The CDR3, as DNA: TGTGCCAGCAGACAGCTACCGGGACAGGGGTTTGAGCAGTTCTTC. The full variable domain, rest sourced from reference TRBV11-2 and TRBJ2-1, is EAGVAQSPRYKIIEKRQSVAFWCNPISGHATLYWYQQILGQGPKLLIQFQNNGVVDDSQLPKDRFSAERLKGVDSTLKIQPAKLEDSAVYLCASRQLPGQGFEQFFGPGTRLTVL.

The sample holds many counts of this clonotype. V and J are TRBV12-3 or TRBV12-4 and TRBJ2-7, with 12 bases fitting TRBD1. CDR3 length: 15 residues. V dropped 5 bases and J dropped 6; count of bases not matched to a gene: 8. DNA of the CDR3: TGTGCCAGCAGTGACAGGGACAGGGGGCACGGCGAGCAGTACTTC. Translated: CASSDRDRGHGEQYF.

This clonotype was counted many times. The chain combines TRBV24-1 with TRBJ2-3; D not resolved. Between the trimmed V and J ends, which lost 3 bases and 0 bases, there was a span of 12 bases. The CDR3 totals 16 residues. Germline V lookup: CDR1 KGHDR, CDR2 SFDVKD. CDR3 in amino acids: CATSDPTDGSTDTQYF. The CDR3 bases are TGTGCCACCAGTGATCCTACTGACGGTAGCACAGATACGCAGTATTTT.

This clonotype was seen at least ten times. DNA of the CDR3: TGTGCCAGCAGTTCCGGGAATCCCTACGAGCAGTACTTC. The encoded protein is CASSSGNPYEQYF. The chain joins TRBV12-3 or TRBV12-4 to TRBJ2-7; TRBD2 is a possible D gene (5 bases). This CDR3 contains 13 residues. V was trimmed by 4 bases and J by 2 bases, leaving 9 bases between them.

V is TRBV4-1 and J is TRBJ2-5; no definite D call. V lost 1 base and J lost 0, with 9 bases in between. The CDR3 covers 15 residues. Germline lookup yields CDR1 MGHRA and CDR2 YSYEKL. The CDR3 reads CASSQGTAYQETQYF. CDR3 in DNA: TGCGCCAGCAGCCAAGGTACGGCGTACCAAGAGACCCAGTACTTC.

This clonotype came up many times. V usage is TRBV15 and J usage is TRBJ2-7, with a tentative D call TRBD1 (6 bases). Germline values: CDR1 LNHNV, CDR2 YYDKDF (reference sequence). V lost 5 bases, J lost 2 bases, and 16 bases lay in between. The CDR3 sequence is 15 residues long. CDR3 bases: TGTGCCACCAGCGGTAACTTGGACAGTCCCTACGAGCAGTACTTC. It specifies CATSGNLDSPYEQYF.

This clonotype was seen a few times. The rearrangement joins TRBV6-5 to TRBJ2-3; D unresolved. The CDR3 consists of 15 residues. V lost 0 bases and J 4 bases, leaving 11 bases between the germline ends. Germline V gene data show CDR1 as MNHEY and CDR2 as SVGAGI. In DNA form, the CDR3 reads TGTGCCAGCAGTTACTCCCCCCTAGGTGCAGATACGCAGTATTTT. Amino acids: CASSYSPLGADTQYF.

The CDR3: CASSLEAHKSYEQYF. For the CDR3, the DNA is TGTGCCAGCAGCTTAGAGGCCCATAAGTCCTACGAGCAGTACTTC. This chain links TRBV11-2 with TRBJ2-7, with D unclear. The germline V gene encodes CDR1 SGHAT and CDR2 FQNNGV. The CDR3 has 15 amino acids. The V end lost 0 bases, the J end lost 1 base, and 10 bases lay between the germline ends.

There are many counts of this clonotype. The chain combines TRBV14 with TRBJ2-1, with 8 bases matching TRBD2. The CDR3 is 14 amino acids. The J segment lost 10 bases and the V segment lost 4 bases, leaving 9 bases of the junction unmatched. CDR1 is SGHDN, CDR2 FVKESK, per germline. The CDR3: CASSRGLGPWEQFF. CDR3 in DNA: TGTGCCAGCAGCCGGGGACTAGGTCCCTGGGAGCAGTTCTTC.

In its sample, this clonotype was seen many times. The chain links TRBV6-1 to TRBJ1-5; 7 bases align to TRBD1. CDR3 length: 15 amino acids. Germline CDR1 is MNHNS and CDR2 is SASEGT. V dropped 5 bases and J dropped 2; count of bases not matched to a gene: 6. The CDR3 nucleotides are TGTGCCAGCAGTCAGGGGGGGGTAGGCAATCAGCCCCAGCATTTT. As protein: CASSQGGVGNQPQHF.

This clonotype has a count of ten or more. CDR3 coding DNA: TGTGCCAGCAGTGAAGCCCTAGCGGGAGGGCCCAGTTGGGAGACCCAGTACTTC. It encodes CASSEALAGGPSWETQYF. The chain employs TRBV6-1 and TRBJ2-5; 12 bases are a match to TRBD2. The CDR3 runs to 18 residues. From germline, CDR1 is MNHNS and CDR2 SASEGT. The ends lost 0 bases at V and 5 bases at J; junction bases unmatched: 10.

This clonotype was counted at least ten times. The V gene is TRBV28, the J gene TRBJ2-1, with TRBD2 as a possible D gene (5 bases). The CDR3 is made up of 13 amino acids. V was pared by 2 bases and J by 9 bases, with 11 bases between. Germline CDR1 reads MDHEN; CDR2 reads SYDVKM. The CDR3 region is CASSLITGSEQFF. In DNA form, the CDR3 reads TGTGCCAGCAGTTTAATTACGGGAAGTGAGCAGTTCTTC. The variable domain in full, completed from reference TRBV28 and TRBJ2-1, reads DVKVTQSSRYLVKRTGEKVFLECVQDMDHENMFWYRQDPGLGLRLIYFSYDVKMKEKGDIPEGYSVSREKKERFSLILESASTNQTSMYLCASSLITGSEQFFGPGTRLTVL.

In this sample, this clonotype turned up a few times. The chain links TRBV4-1 to TRBJ1-2, with D possibly TRBD1 on 6 matching bases. This CDR3 region has 14 residues. Looked up from germline, CDR1 is MGHRA and CDR2 is YSYEKL. The V end lost 3 bases, the J end lost 2 bases, and 10 bases lay between the germline ends. CDR3: CASSQRGANYGYTF. CDR3 DNA sequence: TGCGCCAGCAGCCAGAGGGGGGCCAACTATGGCTACACCTTC.

The chain couples TRBV6-9 to TRBJ1-4; 12 bases align to TRBD1. CDR1 is MNHGY and CDR2 is SVAAGI in the germline V gene. The CDR3 sequence is 17 residues long. Losses at the gene ends were 3 bases for V and 7 bases for J; bases not matched to a gene: 9. The CDR3 loop is CASSYRPGTGGGEKLFF. The CDR3 bases are TGTGCCAGCAGTTACCGTCCCGGGACAGGGGGCGGTGAAAAACTGTTTTTT.

The chain is built from TRBV28 and TRBJ2-1, with TRBD2 identical over 8 bases. Germline CDR1 and CDR2: MDHEN and SYDVKM. The CDR3 sequence is 17 residues long. V dropped 3 bases and J dropped 5; count of bases not matched to a gene: 12. The CDR3 DNA follows: TGTGCCAGCAGTTTCTCCCGGGGTAGCGGGACAAACAATGAGCAGTTCTTC. It yields the protein CASSFSRGSGTNNEQFF.

This clonotype appeared many times. The rearrangement joins TRBV19 to TRBJ1-1, with 9 nucleotides matching TRBD1. The CDR3 is made up of 14 amino acids. The V gene end was trimmed by 5 bases and the J gene end by 6 bases; junction bases not matched to a gene: 7. CDR1 is LNHDA, CDR2 SQIVND, per germline (reference sequence). CDR3: CASSLQGAVSEAFF. DNA of the CDR3: TGTGCCAGTAGTTTACAGGGGGCGGTCTCTGAAGCTTTCTTT.

This clonotype was recorded at least ten times. The chain combines TRBV5-1 with TRBJ2-2, with TRBD2 matching over 11 bases. The CDR3 sequence is 16 residues long. CDR1 is SGHRS and CDR2 is YFSETQ in the germline V gene. Trimming took 4 bases from V and 6 from J; bases not matched to a gene: 8. CDR3 nucleotide sequence: TGCGCCAGCAGCCCCACTAGCGGGAGTGGAGCCGGGGAGCTGTTTTTT. It translates to CASSPTSGSGAGELFF.

Ten or more counts support this clonotype. The J gene is TRBJ1-3, the V gene TRBV30; D remains unclear. The CDR3 is 10 residues long. V was trimmed by 5 bases and J by 1 base, leaving 0 bases between them. Per the germline V gene, CDR1 is GTSNPN and CDR2 is SVGIG (reference sequence). DNA for the CDR3: TGTGCCTGGTCTGGAAACACCATATATTTT. Its translation is CAWSGNTIYF.